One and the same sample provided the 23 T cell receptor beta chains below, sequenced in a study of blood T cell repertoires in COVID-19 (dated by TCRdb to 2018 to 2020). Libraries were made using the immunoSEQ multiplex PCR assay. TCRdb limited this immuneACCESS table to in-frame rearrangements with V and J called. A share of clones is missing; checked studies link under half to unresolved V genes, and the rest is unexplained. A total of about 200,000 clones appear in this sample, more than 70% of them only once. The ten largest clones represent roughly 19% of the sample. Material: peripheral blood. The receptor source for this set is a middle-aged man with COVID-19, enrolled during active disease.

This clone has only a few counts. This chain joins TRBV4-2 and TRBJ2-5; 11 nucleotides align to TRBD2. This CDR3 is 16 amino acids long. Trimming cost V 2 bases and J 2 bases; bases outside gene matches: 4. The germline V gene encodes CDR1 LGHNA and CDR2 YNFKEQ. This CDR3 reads CASSQQGTSGQETQYF. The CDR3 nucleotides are TGTGCCAGCAGCCAACAGGGGACTAGCGGACAAGAGACCCAGTACTTC.

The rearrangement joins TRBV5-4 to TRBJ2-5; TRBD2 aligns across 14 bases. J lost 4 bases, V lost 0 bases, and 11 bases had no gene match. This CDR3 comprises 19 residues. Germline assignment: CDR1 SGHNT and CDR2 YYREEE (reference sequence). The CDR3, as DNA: TGTGCCAGCAGCTTGGTGACTAGCGGGGGGGCCGATAGTAGAGAGACCCAGTACTTC. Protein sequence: CASSLVTSGGADSRETQYF.

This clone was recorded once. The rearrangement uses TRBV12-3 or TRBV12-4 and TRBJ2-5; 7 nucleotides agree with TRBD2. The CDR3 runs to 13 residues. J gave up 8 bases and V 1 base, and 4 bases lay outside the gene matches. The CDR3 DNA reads TGTGCCAGCAGTTTAGGGCGGGAGTCCACCCAGTACTTC. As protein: CASSLGRESTQYF.

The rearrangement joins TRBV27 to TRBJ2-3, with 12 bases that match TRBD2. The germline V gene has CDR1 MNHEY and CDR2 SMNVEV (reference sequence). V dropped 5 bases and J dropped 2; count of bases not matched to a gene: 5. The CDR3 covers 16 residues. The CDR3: CASSVLAGGLTDTQYF. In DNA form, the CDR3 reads TGTGCCAGCAGTGTTCTAGCGGGGGGGCTCACAGATACGCAGTATTTT.

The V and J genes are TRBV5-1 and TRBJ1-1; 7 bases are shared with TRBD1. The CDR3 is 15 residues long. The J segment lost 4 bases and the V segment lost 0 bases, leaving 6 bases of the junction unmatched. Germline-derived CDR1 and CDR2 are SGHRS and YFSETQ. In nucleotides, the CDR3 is TGCGCCAGCAGCTTGGACAGGGGAAGGGGCACTGAAGCTTTCTTT. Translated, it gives CASSLDRGRGTEAFF.

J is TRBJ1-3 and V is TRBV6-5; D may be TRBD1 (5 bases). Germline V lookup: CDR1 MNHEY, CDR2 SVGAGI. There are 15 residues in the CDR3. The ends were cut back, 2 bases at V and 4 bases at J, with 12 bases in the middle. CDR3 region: CASSYPAGGGNTIYF. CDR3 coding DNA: TGTGCCAGCAGTTACCCGGCGGGGGGGGGAAACACCATATATTTT.

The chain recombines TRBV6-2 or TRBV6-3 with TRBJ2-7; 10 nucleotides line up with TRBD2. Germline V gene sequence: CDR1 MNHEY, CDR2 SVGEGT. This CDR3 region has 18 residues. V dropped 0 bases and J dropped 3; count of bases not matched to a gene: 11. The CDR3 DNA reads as TGTGCCAGCAGTTACTCGGCTTCGGGACTAGCGCTGGACTACGAGCAGTACTTC. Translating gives CASSYSASGLALDYEQYF.

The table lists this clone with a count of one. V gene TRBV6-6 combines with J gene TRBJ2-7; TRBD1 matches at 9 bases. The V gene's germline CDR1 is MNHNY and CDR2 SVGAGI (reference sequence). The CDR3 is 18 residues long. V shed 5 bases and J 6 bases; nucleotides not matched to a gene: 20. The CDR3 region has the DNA TGTGCCAGCAGTCTACTCGGGGCCCCCACCGGGACAGGGTTCGAGCAGTACTTC. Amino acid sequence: CASSLLGAPTGTGFEQYF.

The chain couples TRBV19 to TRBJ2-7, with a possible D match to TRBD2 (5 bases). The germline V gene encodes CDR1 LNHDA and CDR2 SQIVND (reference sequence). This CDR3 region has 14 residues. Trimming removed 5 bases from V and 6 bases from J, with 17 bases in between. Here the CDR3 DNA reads TGTGCCAGTAGTCTCGACACGAGGGCTGGCGAGCAGTACTTC. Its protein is CASSLDTRAGEQYF.

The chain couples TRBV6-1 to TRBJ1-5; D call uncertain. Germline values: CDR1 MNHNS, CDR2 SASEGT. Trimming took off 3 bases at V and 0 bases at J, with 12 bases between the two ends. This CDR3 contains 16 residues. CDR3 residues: CASSEIVAYSNQPQHF. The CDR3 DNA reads TGTGCCAGCAGTGAGATTGTGGCTTATAGCAATCAGCCCCAGCATTTT.

CDR3 coding DNA: TGTGCCAGCCATCCGGGACCACAGACAGGTGAGCAGTTCTTC. The encoded protein is CASHPGPQTGEQFF. The gene calls are TRBV19 and TRBJ2-1, with D perhaps matching TRBD1 (6 bases). CDR3 length: 14 residues. The germline V gene encodes CDR1 LNHDA and CDR2 SQIVND (reference sequence). The V and J ends lost 9 bases and 9 bases respectively, with 21 bases between them.

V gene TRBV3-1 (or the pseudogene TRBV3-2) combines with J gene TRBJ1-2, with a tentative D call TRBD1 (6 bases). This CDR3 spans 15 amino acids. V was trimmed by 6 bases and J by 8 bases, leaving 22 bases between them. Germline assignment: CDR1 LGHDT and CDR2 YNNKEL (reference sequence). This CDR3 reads CASSPTGLGSGGYTF. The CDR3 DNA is TGTGCCAGCAGTCCAACAGGGTTAGGTTCCGGCGGCTACACCTTC.

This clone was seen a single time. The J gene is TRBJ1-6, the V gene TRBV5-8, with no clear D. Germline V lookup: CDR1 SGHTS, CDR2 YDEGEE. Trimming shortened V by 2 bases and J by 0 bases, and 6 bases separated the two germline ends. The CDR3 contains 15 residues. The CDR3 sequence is CASSFWSSYNSPLHF. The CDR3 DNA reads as TGTGCCAGCAGCTTTTGGAGCTCCTATAATTCACCCCTCCACTTT.

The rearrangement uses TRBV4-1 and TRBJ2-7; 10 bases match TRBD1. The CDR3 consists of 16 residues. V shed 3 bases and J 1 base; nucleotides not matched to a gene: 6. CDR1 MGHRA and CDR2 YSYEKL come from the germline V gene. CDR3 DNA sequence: TGCGCCAGCAGCCAGAACCGGGACAGGGGATCCTACGAGCAGTACTTC. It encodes CASSQNRDRGSYEQYF.

CDR3 sequence reads: CASSPLQGTQETQYF. The CDR3 DNA follows: TGTGCCAGCTCACCCCTACAGGGTACACAAGAGACCCAGTACTTC. This chain uses TRBV18 with TRBJ2-5, with a weak D call TRBD1 (6 bases). The germline CDR1 and CDR2 sequences are KGHSH and LQKENI. V was cut by 3 bases and J by 2 bases, with 13 bases left in between. This CDR3 region has 15 residues.

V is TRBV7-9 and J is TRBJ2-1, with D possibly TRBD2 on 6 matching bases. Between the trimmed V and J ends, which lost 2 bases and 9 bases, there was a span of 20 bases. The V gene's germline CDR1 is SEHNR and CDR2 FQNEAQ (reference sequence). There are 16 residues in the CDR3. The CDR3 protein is CASSLSLGRTIGEQFF. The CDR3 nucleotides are TGTGCCAGCAGCTTATCGTTAGGAAGGACTATAGGTGAGCAGTTCTTC.

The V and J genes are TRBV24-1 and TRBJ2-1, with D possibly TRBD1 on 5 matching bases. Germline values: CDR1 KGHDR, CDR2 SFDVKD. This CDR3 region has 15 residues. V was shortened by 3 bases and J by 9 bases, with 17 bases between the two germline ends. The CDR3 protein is CATSDATLQDGEQFF. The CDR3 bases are TGTGCCACCAGTGATGCAACCCTACAGGATGGTGAGCAGTTCTTC.

CDR3: CASSLLAPSVNEQFF. Here the CDR3 DNA reads TGTGCCAGCAGTTTGTTGGCCCCTAGCGTCAATGAGCAGTTCTTC. The chain combines TRBV28 with TRBJ2-1; TRBD2 is a possible D gene (6 bases). This CDR3 region has 15 residues. In germline, CDR1 is MDHEN, CDR2 SYDVKM. Trimming shortened V by 3 bases and J by 6 bases, and 15 bases separated the two germline ends.

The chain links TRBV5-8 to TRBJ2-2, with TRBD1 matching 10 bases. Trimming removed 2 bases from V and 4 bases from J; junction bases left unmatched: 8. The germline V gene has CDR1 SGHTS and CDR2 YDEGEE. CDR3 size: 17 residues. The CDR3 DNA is TGTGCCAGCAGCTTATATCCGGGACAGGGGTTCACCGGGGAGCTGTTTTTT. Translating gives CASSLYPGQGFTGELFF.

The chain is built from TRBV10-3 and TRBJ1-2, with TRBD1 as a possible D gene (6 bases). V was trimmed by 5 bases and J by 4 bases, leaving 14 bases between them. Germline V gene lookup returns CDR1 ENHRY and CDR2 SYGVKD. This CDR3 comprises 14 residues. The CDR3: CAISPQGSIYGYTF. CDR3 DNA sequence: TGTGCCATCAGTCCACAGGGTTCTATCTATGGCTACACCTTC.

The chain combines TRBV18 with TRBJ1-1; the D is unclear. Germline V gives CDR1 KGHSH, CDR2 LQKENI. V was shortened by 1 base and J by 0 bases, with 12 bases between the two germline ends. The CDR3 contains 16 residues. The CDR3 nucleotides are TGTGCCAGCTCACCACTTGTGGAGGGAGTGAACACTGAAGCTTTCTTT. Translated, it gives CASSPLVEGVNTEAFF.

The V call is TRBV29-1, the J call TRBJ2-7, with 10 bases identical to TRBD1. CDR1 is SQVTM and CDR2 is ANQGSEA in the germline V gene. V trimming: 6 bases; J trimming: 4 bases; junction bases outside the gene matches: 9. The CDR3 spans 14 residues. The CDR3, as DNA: TGCAGCGTCAGCCGGGACAGGGGAACGTACGAGCAGTACTTC. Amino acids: CSVSRDRGTYEQYF.

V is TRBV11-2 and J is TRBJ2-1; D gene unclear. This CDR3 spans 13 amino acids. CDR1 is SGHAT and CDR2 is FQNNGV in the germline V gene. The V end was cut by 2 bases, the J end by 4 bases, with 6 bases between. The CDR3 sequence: CASSLLQYNEQFF. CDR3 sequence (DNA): TGTGCCAGCAGCTTATTACAATACAATGAGCAGTTCTTC.